Below, 20 T cell receptor beta chains from the same sample are listed, as sequenced in a study of spatial heterogeneity in lung cancer. TCRdb re-called the 5' RACE reads through MiXCR, storing one row per CDR3 protein. The sample has 50,000 to 55,000 distinct CDR3 sequences; roughly 7.5% are singletons. Time point given: sample taken at primary tumor resection. Whole RNA was taken from tumor, nontumor lung or frozen PBMC; it was then sequenced unsorted. The sequenced sample was PBMCs, obtained at surgery. These receptors originate from a female donor with early-stage non-small cell lung cancer.

The chain combines TRBV20-1 with TRBJ2-7; TRBD2 aligns across 12 bases. Trimming removed 6 bases from V and 1 base from J; junction bases left unmatched: 4. The CDR3 spans 14 residues. Germline V gene data show CDR1 as DFQATT and CDR2 as SNEGSKA (reference sequence). This chain's CDR3 is CSATSGGPSYEQYF. DNA for the CDR3: TGCAGTGCAACTAGCGGGGGGCCATCCTACGAGCAGTACTTC.

This clonotype was picked up many times. This sequence joins TRBV5-1 and TRBJ1-3; D unclear. Germline-derived CDR1 and CDR2 are SGHRS and YFSETQ. The CDR3 has 14 amino acids. V lost 2 bases and J lost 2, with 8 bases in between. CDR3 loop: CASSLSGPGNTIYF. The CDR3 DNA sequence: TGCGCCAGCAGCTTATCTGGGCCTGGAAACACCATATATTTT. The full variable domain, completed using reference TRBV5-1 and TRBJ1-3, is KAGVTQTPRYLIKTRGQQVTLSCSPISGHRSVSWYQQTPGQGLQFLFEYFSETQRNKGNFPGRFSGRQFSNSRSEMNVSTLELGDSALYLCASSLSGPGNTIYFGEGSWLTVV.

This clonotype has a count of ten or more. The CDR3 DNA reads as TGTGCCAGCAGCTTCAGGGGCTACGACTACACCTTC. Translating gives CASSFRGYDYTF. The genes are TRBV28 and TRBJ1-2; D is possibly TRBD1 (6 bases). Trimming shortened V by 6 bases and J by 10 bases, and 15 bases separated the two germline ends. CDR1 and CDR2 (germline): MDHEN, SYDVKM. CDR3 length: 12 residues.

Concerning this clonotype: With a much larger clone just one base away, this may be a read error. This chain uses TRBV3-1 with TRBJ2-1; the D gene is possibly TRBD2 (6 bases). The CDR3 is 15 amino acids. The germline gives CDR1 LGHDT, CDR2 YNNKEL (reference sequence). This CDR3 is CVSSQLFMRGNEQFF. The DNA for the CDR3 is TGTGTCAGCAGCCAACTCTTCATGCGGGGCAATGAGCAGTTCTTC.

This clonotype was counted only a few times. V is TRBV15 and J is TRBJ1-3, with D possibly TRBD1 on 6 matching bases. V was trimmed by 3 bases and J by 4 bases, leaving 10 bases between them. The CDR3 covers 14 residues. From germline, CDR1 is LNHNV and CDR2 YYDKDF (reference sequence). CDR3 region: CATSSGTPGNTIYF. The DNA for the CDR3 is TGTGCCACCAGCAGCGGGACACCGGGAAACACCATATATTTT.

This clonotype was detected ten times or more. The V gene is TRBV7-9, the J gene TRBJ1-1, with no clear D. The germline CDR1 and CDR2 sequences are SEHNR and FQNEAQ (reference sequence). The CDR3 covers 15 residues. V gave up 6 bases and J gave up 8 bases, with 22 bases separating them. The CDR3 spells CASSSPQGIRQEAFF. In DNA, the CDR3 is TGTGCCAGCAGTTCCCCTCAAGGAATCAGGCAGGAAGCTTTCTTT.

This clonotype was counted ten times or more. This chain joins TRBV27 and TRBJ2-2; D remains unclear. Germline V CDR1 and CDR2: MNHEY, SMNVEV (reference sequence). V shed 7 bases and J shed 0 bases, with 9 bases lying between them. CDR3 length: 14 amino acids. Written as DNA, the CDR3 is TGTGCCAGCAAGAAGACTCCGAACACCGGGGAGCTGTTTTTT. Translating gives CASKKTPNTGELFF.

This sequence joins TRBV11-1 and TRBJ2-7; 7 nucleotides line up with TRBD1. This CDR3 is built from 14 residues. Germline values: CDR1 SGHAT, CDR2 FQDESV (reference sequence). The trim removed 5 bases at V and 7 bases at J, leaving 11 bases unmatched. CDR3 nucleotides: TGTGCCAGCAGCCCCGGGGACAGCCCTTGGGAGCAGTACTTC. This gives the protein CASSPGDSPWEQYF.

In nucleotides, the CDR3 is TGCAGTGCTAGTCTCGGTCAAAACACAGATACGCAGTATTTT. Its translation: CSASLGQNTDTQYF. The rearrangement joins TRBV20-1 to TRBJ2-3; the D is unclear. Per the germline V gene, CDR1 is DFQATT and CDR2 is SNEGSKA (reference sequence). Trimming took off 3 bases at V and 2 bases at J, with 12 bases between the two ends. This CDR3 spans 14 amino acids.

This clonotype was observed a handful of times. J is TRBJ2-7 and V is TRBV7-9; TRBD1 matches at 7 bases. CDR3 size: 15 residues. Germline V CDR1 and CDR2: SEHNR, FQNEAQ (reference sequence). Trimming took 3 bases from V and 3 from J; bases not matched to a gene: 8. CDR3 amino acids: CASSLRGPVYYEQYF. CDR3 nucleotide sequence: TGTGCCAGCAGCTTGAGGGGGCCCGTTTACTACGAGCAGTACTTC.

The chain uses TRBV16 and TRBJ1-5; TRBD1 agrees at 11 bases. This CDR3 has 15 residues. Trimming cost V 0 bases and J 5 bases; bases outside gene matches: 0. Looked up from germline, CDR1 is KGHSY and CDR2 is FQNENV. The CDR3 DNA follows: TGTGCCAGCAGCCAATCGGGACAGGGGGATCAGCCCCAGCATTTT. Protein product: CASSQSGQGDQPQHF.

As concerns this clonotype: This may be a read error: a much more frequent sequence differs by one nucleotide. The chain is built from TRBV7-2 and TRBJ2-5; D tentatively fits TRBD1 or TRBD2 (6 bases each). Germline values: CDR1 SGHTA, CDR2 FQGNSA. The CDR3 has 19 residues. Trimming took 5 bases from V and 2 from J, leaving 27 bases between them. CDR3 region: CTSSPHRGRGGRGQETQYF. As DNA, the CDR3 is TGTACCAGCAGCCCCCACCGGGGTCGTGGGGGGCGAGGTCAAGAGACCCAGTACTTC.

This clonotype has just a few counts. The chain joins TRBV6-5 to TRBJ1-2, with TRBD1 matching over 10 bases. From germline, CDR1 is MNHEY and CDR2 SVGAGI. The V segment lost 6 bases and the J segment 5 bases; nucleotides outside the gene matches: 6. This CDR3 region has 14 residues. CDR3 in DNA: TGTGCCAGCAGGGGACAGGGGAAGTTGTATGGCTACACCTTC. The encoded protein is CASRGQGKLYGYTF.

This clonotype was recorded many times. The V call is TRBV28, the J call TRBJ2-2; D is unclear. The germline V and J ends were trimmed by 3 bases and 7 bases, with 9 bases remaining between them. CDR1 and CDR2 (germline): MDHEN, SYDVKM. The CDR3 extends over 13 amino acids. CDR3 amino acids: CASSFRRHGELFF. CDR3 sequence (DNA): TGTGCCAGCAGTTTCAGGCGGCACGGGGAGCTGTTTTTT.

This clonotype has a count of ten or more. The J gene is TRBJ2-1, the V gene TRBV18; possible D gene TRBD2, 6 bases. Trimming removed 3 bases from V and 0 bases from J, with 18 bases in between. CDR3 length: 18 residues. Germline loops: CDR1 KGHSH, CDR2 LQKENI. DNA for the CDR3: TGTGCCAGCTCACCGCTCCGGGGGATCCTCTCCTCCTACAATGAGCAGTTCTTC. It codes for CASSPLRGILSSYNEQFF.

This clonotype was picked up a small number of times. This chain uses TRBV28 with TRBJ2-7, with D perhaps TRBD1 (5 bases). Trimming stripped 4 bases from V and 2 bases from J, with 12 bases between. The CDR3 length is 14 residues. Germline values: CDR1 MDHEN, CDR2 SYDVKM. The CDR3 loop reads CASSSSDRAYEQYF. CDR3 sequence (DNA): TGTGCCAGCAGTTCCTCCGACAGAGCCTACGAGCAGTACTTC.

This clonotype was found many times. This chain connects TRBV2 to TRBJ2-7, with unresolved D. Germline V gene sequence: CDR1 SNHLY, CDR2 FYNNEI. The germline V and J ends were trimmed by 6 bases and 2 bases, with 11 bases remaining between them. CDR3 length equals 13 residues. The CDR3 DNA is TGTGCCAGCAGATCGGCAGGAACCTACGAGCAGTACTTC. This codes for CASRSAGTYEQYF. Together with reference TRBV2 and TRBJ2-7, the CDR3 gives the full variable domain: EPEVTQTPSHQVTQMGQEVILRCVPISNHLYFYWYRQILGQKVEFLVSFYNNEISEKSEIFDDQFSVERPDGSNFTLKIRSTKLEDSAMYFCASRSAGTYEQYFGPGTRLTVT.

This clonotype was recorded a few times. The V call is TRBV20-1, the J call TRBJ2-3, with 11 bases aligning to TRBD2. CDR1 DFQATT and CDR2 SNEGSKA come from the germline V gene (reference sequence). CDR3 length: 17 residues. V dropped 0 bases and J dropped 2; count of bases not matched to a gene: 7. CDR3 sequence: CSARDSRLAGYTDTQYF. CDR3 nucleotide sequence: TGCAGTGCTAGAGACTCCAGACTAGCGGGGTACACAGATACGCAGTATTTT.

In its sample, this clonotype was seen many times. The CDR3 coding sequence is TGTGCCAGCAGCTTAACAGGGGTTCAGCCCCAGCATTTT. It yields the protein CASSLTGVQPQHF. The chain carries TRBV7-9 and TRBJ1-5; 7 bases line up with TRBD1. V was pared by 2 bases and J by 6 bases, with 1 base of the junction left unmatched. CDR1 and CDR2 (germline): SEHNR, FQNEAQ (reference sequence). The CDR3 spans 13 residues.

The table lists this clonotype with a few counts. The chain joins TRBV7-2 to TRBJ1-4, with 8 bases identical to TRBD1. The CDR3 is 20 amino acids. Per germline, CDR1 SGHTA and CDR2 FQGNSA. J was trimmed by 0 bases and V by 9 bases; bases with no gene match: 21. The CDR3 reads CARPHQGAFKNGATNEKLFF. CDR3 DNA sequence: TGTGCCAGGCCCCATCAGGGGGCTTTTAAGAACGGTGCAACTAATGAAAAACTGTTTTTT. Full variable domain (remainder filled in from reference TRBV7-2 and TRBJ1-4): GAGVSQSPSNKVTEKGKDVELRCDPISGHTALYWYRQSLGQGLEFLIYFQGNSAPDKSGLPSDRFSAERTGGSVSTLTIQRTQQEDSAVYLCARPHQGAFKNGATNEKLFFGSGTQLSVL.